This T cell receptor (beta chain) originates from a study of blood T cell repertoires in COVID-19. Study overall: COVID-19 samples, acute and convalescent, were from the United States, Italy and Spain. PBMCs, B-cell-depleted T cells, or T cells provided the cDNA or gDNA that made up the material.

Sequencing was performed with immunoSEQ multiplex PCR; in TCRdb, only in-frame clones are kept and a portion is missing. This table holds 55,000 to 90,000 clones, approximately 90% found once. J lost 5 bases, V lost 9 bases, and 10 bases had no gene match. Germline V gene sequence: CDR1 LNHDA, CDR2 SQIVND (reference sequence). This CDR3 comprises 14 residues. V gene TRBV19 combines with J gene TRBJ2-4, with 7 bases fitting TRBD2. The TCR comes from a human donor in a cohort sampled during active COVID-19. The sequenced material came from peripheral blood. Written as DNA, the CDR3 is TGTGCCAGCCAGCGGGGAGGACTTCAAAACATTCAGTACTTC. Residues: CASQRGGLQNIQYF.